The source of this T cell receptor beta chain is a study of OX40 agonist ivuxolimab in advanced cancers. About the research overall: The treatment was a fully human IgG2 OX40 agonist, ivuxolimab. Eligibility admitted prior anti-PD-1, anti-PD-L1 or anti-CTLA-4 therapy; 40% to 50% had some. Findings and limits, study-wide: It was not determined which antigens were specifically recognized by the peripheral T cells that had undergone clonal expansion.

Regarding this clone: Antigen specificity is unknown.

Repertoires were generated with immunoSEQ multiplex PCR, while TCRdb's copy carries only in-frame clones and drops some. This sample carries under 85,000 clones, around 80% of them seen once, and the ten largest clones take more than 2%. Per the germline V gene, CDR1 is KGHSH and CDR2 is LQKENI. There are 15 residues in the CDR3. V was shortened by 3 bases and J by 2 bases, with 11 bases between the two germline ends. The sampling schedule covered blood at baseline, cycle 4 day 1, and cycle 7 day 1. The source material was CD4+ or CD8+ T cells sorted from blood, sampled in a trial of the OX40 agonist ivuxolimab. V gene TRBV18 combines with J gene TRBJ1-3, with D possibly TRBD1 on 5 matching bases. The receptor was derived from an adult with an advanced solid tumor such as melanoma, head and neck, liver or kidney cancer. The CDR3 DNA reads TGTGCCAGCTCACCGAGAGGGGCTACTGGAAACACCATATATTTT. Amino acid sequence: CASSPRGATGNTIYF.